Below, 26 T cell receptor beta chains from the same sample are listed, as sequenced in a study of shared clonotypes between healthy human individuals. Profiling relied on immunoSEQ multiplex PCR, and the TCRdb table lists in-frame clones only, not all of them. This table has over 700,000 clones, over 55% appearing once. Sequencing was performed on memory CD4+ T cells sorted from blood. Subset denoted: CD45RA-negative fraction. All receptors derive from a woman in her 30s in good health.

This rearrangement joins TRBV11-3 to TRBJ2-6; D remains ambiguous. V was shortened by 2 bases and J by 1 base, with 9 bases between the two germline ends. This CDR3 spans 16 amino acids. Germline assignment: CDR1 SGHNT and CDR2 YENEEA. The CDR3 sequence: CASSLTDGSGANVLTF. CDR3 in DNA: TGTGCCAGCAGCTTAACGGACGGGTCTGGGGCCAACGTCCTGACTTTC. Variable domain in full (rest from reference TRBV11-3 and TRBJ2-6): EAGVVQSPRYKIIEKKQPVAFWCNPISGHNTLYWYLQNLGQGPELLIRYENEEAVDDSQLPKDRFSAERLKGVDSTLKIQPAELGDSAVYLCASSLTDGSGANVLTFGAGSRLTVL.

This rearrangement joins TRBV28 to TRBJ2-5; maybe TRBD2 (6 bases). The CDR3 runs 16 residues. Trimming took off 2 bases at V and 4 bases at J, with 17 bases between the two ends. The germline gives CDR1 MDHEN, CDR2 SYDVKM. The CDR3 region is CASSLGWQARGETQYF. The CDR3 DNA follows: TGTGCCAGCAGTTTAGGATGGCAGGCGCGGGGAGAGACCCAGTACTTC.

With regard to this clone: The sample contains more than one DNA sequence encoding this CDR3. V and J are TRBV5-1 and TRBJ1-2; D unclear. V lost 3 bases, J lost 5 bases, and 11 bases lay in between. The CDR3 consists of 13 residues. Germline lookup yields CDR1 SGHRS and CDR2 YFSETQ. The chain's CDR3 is CASSSGERYGYTF. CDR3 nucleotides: TGCGCCAGCAGCTCGGGAGAGAGGTATGGCTACACCTTC.

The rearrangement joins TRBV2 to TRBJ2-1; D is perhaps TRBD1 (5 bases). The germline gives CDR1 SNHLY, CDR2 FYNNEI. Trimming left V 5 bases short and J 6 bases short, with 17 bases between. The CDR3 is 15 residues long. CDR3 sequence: CASSLRQPGLNEQFF. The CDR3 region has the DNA TGTGCCAGCAGTCTCCGACAGCCCGGCCTCAATGAGCAGTTCTTC.

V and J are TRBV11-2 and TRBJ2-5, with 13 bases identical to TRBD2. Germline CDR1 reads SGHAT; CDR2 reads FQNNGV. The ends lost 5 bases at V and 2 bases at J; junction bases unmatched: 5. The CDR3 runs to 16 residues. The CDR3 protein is CASSRLLAGGQETQYF. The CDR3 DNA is TGTGCCAGCAGCCGTTTACTAGCGGGAGGGCAAGAGACCCAGTACTTC.

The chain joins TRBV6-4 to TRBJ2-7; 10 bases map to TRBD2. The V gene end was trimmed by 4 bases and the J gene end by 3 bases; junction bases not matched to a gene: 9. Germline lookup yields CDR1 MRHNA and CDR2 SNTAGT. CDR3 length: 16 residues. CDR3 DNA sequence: TGTGCCAGCAGTGCGGGCAGCGGGAGGGTATTCTACGAGCAGTACTTC. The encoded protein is CASSAGSGRVFYEQYF.

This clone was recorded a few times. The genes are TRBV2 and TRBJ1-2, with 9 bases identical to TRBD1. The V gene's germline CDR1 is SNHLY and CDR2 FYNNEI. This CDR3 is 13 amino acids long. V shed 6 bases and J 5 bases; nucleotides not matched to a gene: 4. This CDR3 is CASSVQGAYGYTF. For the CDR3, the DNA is TGTGCCAGCAGCGTACAGGGGGCATATGGCTACACCTTC.

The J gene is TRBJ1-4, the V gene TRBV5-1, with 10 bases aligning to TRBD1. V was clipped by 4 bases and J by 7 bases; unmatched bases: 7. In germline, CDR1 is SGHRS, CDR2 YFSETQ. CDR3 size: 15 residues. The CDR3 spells CASSAWTGGGEKLFF. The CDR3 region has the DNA TGCGCCAGCAGCGCCTGGACAGGGGGAGGTGAAAAACTGTTTTTT.

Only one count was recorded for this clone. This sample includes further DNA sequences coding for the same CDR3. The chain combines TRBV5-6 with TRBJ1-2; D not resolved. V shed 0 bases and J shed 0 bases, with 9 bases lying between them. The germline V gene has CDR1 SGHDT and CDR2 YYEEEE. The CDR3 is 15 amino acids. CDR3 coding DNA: TGTGCCAGCAGCTTGGTAGGAAGTTCTAACTATGGCTACACCTTC. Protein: CASSLVGSSNYGYTF.

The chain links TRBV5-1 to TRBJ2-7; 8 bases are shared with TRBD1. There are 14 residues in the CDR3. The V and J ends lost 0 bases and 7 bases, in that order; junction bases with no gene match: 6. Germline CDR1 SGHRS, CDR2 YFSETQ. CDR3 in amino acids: CASSLATGVQEQYF. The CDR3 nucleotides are TGCGCCAGCAGCTTGGCGACAGGGGTTCAGGAGCAGTACTTC. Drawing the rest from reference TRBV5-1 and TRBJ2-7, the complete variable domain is KAGVTQTPRYLIKTRGQQVTLSCSPISGHRSVSWYQQTPGQGLQFLFEYFSETQRNKGNFPGRFSGRQFSNSRSEMNVSTLELGDSALYLCASSLATGVQEQYFGPGTRLTVT.

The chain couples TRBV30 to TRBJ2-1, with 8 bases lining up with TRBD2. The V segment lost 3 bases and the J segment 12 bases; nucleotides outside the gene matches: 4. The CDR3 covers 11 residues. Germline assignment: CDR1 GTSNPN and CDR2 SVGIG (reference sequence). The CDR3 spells CAWSTGRGQFF. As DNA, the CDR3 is TGTGCCTGGAGCACCGGGAGGGGGCAGTTCTTC.

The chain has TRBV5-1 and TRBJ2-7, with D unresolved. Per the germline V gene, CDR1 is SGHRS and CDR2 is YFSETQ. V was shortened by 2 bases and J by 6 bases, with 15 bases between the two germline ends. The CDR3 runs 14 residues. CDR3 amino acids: CASSFVGGDREQYF. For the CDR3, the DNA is TGCGCCAGCAGCTTCGTCGGTGGGGATCGCGAGCAGTACTTC. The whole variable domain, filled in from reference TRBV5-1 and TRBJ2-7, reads KAGVTQTPRYLIKTRGQQVTLSCSPISGHRSVSWYQQTPGQGLQFLFEYFSETQRNKGNFPGRFSGRQFSNSRSEMNVSTLELGDSALYLCASSFVGGDREQYFGPGTRLTVT.

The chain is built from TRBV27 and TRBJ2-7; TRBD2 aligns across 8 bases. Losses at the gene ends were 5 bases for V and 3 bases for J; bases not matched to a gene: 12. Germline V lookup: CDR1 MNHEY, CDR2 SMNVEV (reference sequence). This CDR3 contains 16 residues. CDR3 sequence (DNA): TGTGCCAGCAGTGAGCCGACTAGCGTTCAGGTCTACGAGCAGTACTTC. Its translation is CASSEPTSVQVYEQYF.

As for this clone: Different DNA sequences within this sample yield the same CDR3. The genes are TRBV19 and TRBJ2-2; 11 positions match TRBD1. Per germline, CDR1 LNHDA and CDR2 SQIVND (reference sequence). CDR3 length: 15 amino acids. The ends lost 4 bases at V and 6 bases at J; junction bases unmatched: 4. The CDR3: CASSRGTGGAGELFF. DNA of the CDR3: TGTGCCAGTAGTAGGGGGACAGGGGGAGCCGGGGAGCTGTTTTTT.

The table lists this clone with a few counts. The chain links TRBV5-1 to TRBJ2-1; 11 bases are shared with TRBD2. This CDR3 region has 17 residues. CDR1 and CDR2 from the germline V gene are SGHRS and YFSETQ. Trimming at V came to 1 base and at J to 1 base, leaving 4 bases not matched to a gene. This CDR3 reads CASSLSSSGRSYNEQFF. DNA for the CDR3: TGCGCCAGCAGCTTGTCCTCTAGCGGGAGGTCCTACAATGAGCAGTTCTTC.

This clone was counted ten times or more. CDR3 sequence: CASSVVAGVSYNEQFF. The CDR3 DNA reads as TGTGCCAGCAGCGTAGTAGCGGGAGTATCCTACAATGAGCAGTTCTTC. V is TRBV9 and J is TRBJ2-1; 9 positions agree with TRBD2. Germline V lookup: CDR1 SGDLS, CDR2 YYNGEE. With 0 bases clipped from V and 1 base from J, the junction kept 2 bases outside the gene matches. The CDR3 is 16 amino acids.

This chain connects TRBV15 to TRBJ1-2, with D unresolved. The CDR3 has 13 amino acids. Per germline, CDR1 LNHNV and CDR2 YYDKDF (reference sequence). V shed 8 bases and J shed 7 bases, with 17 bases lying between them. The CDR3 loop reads CATSPSAGFGYTF. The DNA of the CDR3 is TGTGCCACCTCCCCCAGTGCGGGCTTTGGCTACACCTTC.

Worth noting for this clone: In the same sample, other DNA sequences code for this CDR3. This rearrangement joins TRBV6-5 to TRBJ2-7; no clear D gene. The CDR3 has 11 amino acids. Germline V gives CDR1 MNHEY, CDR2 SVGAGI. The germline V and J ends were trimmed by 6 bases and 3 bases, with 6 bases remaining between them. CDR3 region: CASRASYEQYF. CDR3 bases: TGTGCCAGCAGAGCCAGCTACGAGCAGTACTTC.

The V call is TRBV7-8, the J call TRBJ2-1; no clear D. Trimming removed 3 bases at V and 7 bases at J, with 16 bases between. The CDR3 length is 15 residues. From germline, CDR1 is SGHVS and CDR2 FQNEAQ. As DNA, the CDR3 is TGTGCCAGCAGCTTTTTAGCCGGAAGCGTAAATGAGCAGTTCTTC. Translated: CASSFLAGSVNEQFF.

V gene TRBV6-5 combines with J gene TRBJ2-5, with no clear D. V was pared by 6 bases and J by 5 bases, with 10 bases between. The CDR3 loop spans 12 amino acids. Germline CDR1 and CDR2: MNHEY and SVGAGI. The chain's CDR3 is CASSAGLETQYF. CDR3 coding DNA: TGTGCCAGCAGCGCAGGCTTGGAGACCCAGTACTTC.

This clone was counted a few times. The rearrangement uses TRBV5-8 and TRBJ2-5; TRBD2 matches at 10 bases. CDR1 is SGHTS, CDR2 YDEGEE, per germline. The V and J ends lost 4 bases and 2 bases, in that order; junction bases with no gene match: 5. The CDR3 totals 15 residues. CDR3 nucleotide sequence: TGTGCCAGCAGCCAGGGACTAGCGTTACAAGAGACCCAGTACTTC. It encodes CASSQGLALQETQYF.

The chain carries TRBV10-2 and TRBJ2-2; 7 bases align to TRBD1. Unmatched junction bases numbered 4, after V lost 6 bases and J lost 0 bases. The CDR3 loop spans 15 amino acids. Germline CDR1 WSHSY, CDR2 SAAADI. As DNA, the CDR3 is TGCGCCAGCAGAGAGGGGACAGCGAACACCGGGGAGCTGTTTTTT. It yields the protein CASREGTANTGELFF.

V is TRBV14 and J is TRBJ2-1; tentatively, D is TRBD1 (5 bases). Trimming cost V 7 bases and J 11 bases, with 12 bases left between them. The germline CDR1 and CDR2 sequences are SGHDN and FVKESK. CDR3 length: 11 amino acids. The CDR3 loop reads CASMGREKQFF. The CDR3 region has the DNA TGTGCCAGCATGGGCAGGGAAAAGCAGTTCTTC.

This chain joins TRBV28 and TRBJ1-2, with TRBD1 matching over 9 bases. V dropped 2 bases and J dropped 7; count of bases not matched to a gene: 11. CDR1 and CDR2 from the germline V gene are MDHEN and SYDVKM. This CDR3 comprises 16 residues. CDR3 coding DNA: TGTGCCAGCAGTTTACGTCCGGGACAGGGTTTGAGTGGCTACACCTTC. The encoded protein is CASSLRPGQGLSGYTF.

The CDR3 is CASSFWTLTDTQYF. In DNA form, the CDR3 reads TGCGCCAGCAGCTTCTGGACTCTCACAGATACGCAGTATTTT. The J gene is TRBJ2-3, the V gene TRBV5-1; perhaps TRBD2 as D (5 bases). CDR1 is SGHRS, CDR2 YFSETQ, per germline. There are 14 residues in the CDR3. With 2 bases removed from V and 2 bases from J, the gap between germline ends came to 9 bases. The entire variable domain, with the rest obtained from reference TRBV5-1 and TRBJ2-3, is as follows: KAGVTQTPRYLIKTRGQQVTLSCSPISGHRSVSWYQQTPGQGLQFLFEYFSETQRNKGNFPGRFSGRQFSNSRSEMNVSTLELGDSALYLCASSFWTLTDTQYFGPGTRLTVL.

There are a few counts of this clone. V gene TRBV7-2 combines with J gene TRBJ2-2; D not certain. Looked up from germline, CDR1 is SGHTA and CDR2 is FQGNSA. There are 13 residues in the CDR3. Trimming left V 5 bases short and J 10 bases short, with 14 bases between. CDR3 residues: CASSPRAGTELFF. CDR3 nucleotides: TGTGCCAGCAGCCCCCGGGCAGGAACGGAGCTGTTTTTT.